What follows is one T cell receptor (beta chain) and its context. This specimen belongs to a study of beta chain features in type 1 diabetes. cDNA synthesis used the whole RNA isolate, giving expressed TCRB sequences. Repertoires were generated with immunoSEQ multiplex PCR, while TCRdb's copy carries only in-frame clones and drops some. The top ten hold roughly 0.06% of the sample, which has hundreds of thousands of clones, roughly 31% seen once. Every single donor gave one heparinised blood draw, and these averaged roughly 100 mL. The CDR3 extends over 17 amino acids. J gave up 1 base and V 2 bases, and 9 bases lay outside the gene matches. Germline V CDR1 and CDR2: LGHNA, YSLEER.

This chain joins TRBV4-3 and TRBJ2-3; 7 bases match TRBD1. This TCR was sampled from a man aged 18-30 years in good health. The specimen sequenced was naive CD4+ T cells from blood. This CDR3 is CASSQQPRQGGTDTQYF. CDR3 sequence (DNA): TGCGCCAGCAGCCAACAGCCCCGACAGGGAGGCACAGATACGCAGTATTTT.